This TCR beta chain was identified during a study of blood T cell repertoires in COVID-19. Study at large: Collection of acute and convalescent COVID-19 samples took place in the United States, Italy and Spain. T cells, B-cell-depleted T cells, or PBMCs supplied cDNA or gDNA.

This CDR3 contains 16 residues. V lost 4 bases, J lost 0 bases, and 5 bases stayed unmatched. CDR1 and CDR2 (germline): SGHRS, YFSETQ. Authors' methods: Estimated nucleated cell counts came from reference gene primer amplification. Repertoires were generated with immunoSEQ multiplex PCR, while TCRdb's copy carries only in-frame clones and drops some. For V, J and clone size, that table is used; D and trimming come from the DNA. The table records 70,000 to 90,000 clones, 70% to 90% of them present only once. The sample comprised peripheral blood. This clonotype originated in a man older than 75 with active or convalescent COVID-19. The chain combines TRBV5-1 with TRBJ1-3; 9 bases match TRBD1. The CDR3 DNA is TGCGCCAGCAGCGCCGGACAGGGGCCCTCTGGAAACACCATATATTTT. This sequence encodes CASSAGQGPSGNTIYF.